These T cell receptor beta chains were read from a single sample in a study of T cells after yellow fever vaccination. MiXCR, run by TCRdb on the 5' RACE reads, gives a single entry per CDR3 protein. The sample yields over 250,000 distinct CDR3 sequences, roughly 4.3% seen once. Source: PBMCs, taken 5 days after the yellow fever booster vaccination. The receptors shown here come from a man aged 18 to 35 who received the YFV17D yellow fever vaccine. Both conserved end residues are part of each CDR3. The order of the fields is clone size, J gene, D gene, V gene, CDR3 DNA, CDR3 protein. D genes are given only for firm matches. Not all rows give a size; the values are once, few, many and, for expanded clones, a class.

few,TRBJ2-7,TRBD1,TRBV3-1,TGTGCCAGCAGCCGACAGGGGGGGACCTACGAGCAGTACTTC,CASSRQGGTYEQYF
-,TRBJ2-5,-,TRBV7-2,TGTGCCAGCAGCTCAACGAGGGGAAAAGAGACCCAGTACTTC,CASSSTRGKETQYF
few,TRBJ2-1,TRBD2,TRBV5-1,TGCGCCAGCAGCCTGCAACTAGCGGGGGGGGTAAATGAGCAGTTCTTC,CASSLQLAGGVNEQFF
few,TRBJ1-2,-,TRBV7-9,TGTGCCAGCAGCTTAGGAGCAGGGGCAAACTATGGCTACACCTTC,CASSLGAGANYGYTF
many,TRBJ2-5,-,TRBV28,TGTGCCAGCACCTTGCGAGAGACCCAGTACTTC,CASTLRETQYF
-,TRBJ1-3,-,TRBV14,TGTGCCAGCAGCCAACGAATTCGGGCTGGAAACACCATATATTTT,CASSQRIRAGNTIYF
few,TRBJ1-2,-,TRBV19,TGTGCCAGTAGTATCTTGGTGAACTATGGCTACACCTTC,CASSILVNYGYTF
-,TRBJ2-7,-,TRBV30,TGTGCCTGGGTAGACAGCTACGAGCAGTACTTC,CAWVDSYEQYF
few,TRBJ2-5,TRBD1,TRBV6-2/TRBV6-3,TGTGCCAGCAGGGATCCGGGACAGGGGGCTCGGGAGACCCAGTACTTC,CASRDPGQGARETQYF
many,TRBJ2-4,-,TRBV4-2,TGTGCCAGCAGCCACAGGGGGAGGGGGGCGGCCAAAAACATTCAGTACTTC,CASSHRGRGAAKNIQYF
few,TRBJ2-3,-,TRBV12-3/TRBV12-4,TGTGCCAGCAGGAGGGGACCGCTGGTCACAGATACGCAGTATTTT,CASRRGPLVTDTQYF
few,TRBJ1-3,-,TRBV2,TGTGCCAGCGTGCCAGCCTCTGGAAACACCATATATTTT,CASVPASGNTIYF
many,TRBJ1-2,-,TRBV21-1,TGTGCCAGCAGCCCCCGGGCCACACTCCTATATGGCTACACCTTC,CASSPRATLLYGYTF
-,TRBJ1-6,TRBD1,TRBV7-2,TGTGCCAGCAGCTTCACAGGGGATTCACCCCTCCACTTT,CASSFTGDSPLHF
few,TRBJ1-1,-,TRBV5-4,TGTGCCAGCAGCTCGACCCCCTTTGCAGACAGGACGAACACTGAAGCTTTCTTT,CASSSTPFADRTNTEAFF
-,TRBJ2-7,-,TRBV29-1,TGCAGCGCAGAAGACCGGAGCTCCTACGAGCAGTACTTC,CSAEDRSSYEQYF
-,TRBJ2-5,-,TRBV7-3,TGTGCCAGCAGCTTTCAGCGAAGGGAGACCCAGTACTTC,CASSFQRRETQYF
many,TRBJ2-6,-,TRBV5-1,TGCGCCAGCAGCCCTACAGACTCTGGGGCCAACGTCCTGACTTTC,CASSPTDSGANVLTF
-,TRBJ1-2,TRBD1,TRBV3-1,TGTGCCAGCAGCCAAGATGGCGGACAGGGGATAAGAGGCTACACCTTC,CASSQDGGQGIRGYTF
-,TRBJ1-3,TRBD1,TRBV7-2,TGTGCCAGCAGCTTAGAGCTGCAGGGGGCGGGGAACACCATATATTTT,CASSLELQGAGNTIYF
-,TRBJ1-3,-,TRBV10-3,TGTGCCATCAGTGAGTCAAACCCATTCTCTGGAAACACCATATATTTT,CAISESNPFSGNTIYF
-,TRBJ2-1,TRBD2,TRBV12-3/TRBV12-4,TGTGCCAGCAGAGGACTAGCGGCGCCTTCCTACAATGAGCAGTTCTTC,CASRGLAAPSYNEQFF
many,TRBJ1-5,TRBD1,TRBV20-1,TGCAGTGCTTATATCAGGGGGCTTAGCAATCAGCCCCAGCATTTT,CSAYIRGLSNQPQHF
-,TRBJ2-1,TRBD2,TRBV5-1,TGCGCCAGCAGCTTGGAGCCCGGGAGGGGGTACAATGAGCAGTTCTTC,CASSLEPGRGYNEQFF
few,TRBJ1-1,-,TRBV12-3/TRBV12-4,TGTGCCAGCAGGCTAGACACTGAAGCTTTCTTT,CASRLDTEAFF
-,TRBJ1-5,-,TRBV7-6,TGTGCCAGCAGCTTAGGGTCCGGCATCCGCAATCAGCCCCAGCATTTT,CASSLGSGIRNQPQHF
-,TRBJ1-6,-,TRBV5-1,TGCGCCAGCAGCCCGGACGGGCAGGCCCTAAGACTCCTCCACTTT,CASSPDGQALRLLHF
few,TRBJ1-1,-,TRBV4-1,TGCGCCAGCAGAGAACCTGTGGGGAACACTGAAGCTTTCTTT,CASREPVGNTEAFF